One and the same sample provided the 15 T cell receptor beta chains below, sequenced in a study of OX40 agonist ivuxolimab in advanced cancers. The data were produced by immunoSEQ multiplex PCR, yet TCRdb's version contains in-frame clones alone and is incomplete. Among fewer than 65,000 clones listed, approximately 85% were seen once. The specimen was CD4+ or CD8+ T cells sorted from blood, collected in a trial of the OX40 agonist ivuxolimab. The origin of the receptors is an adult with an advanced solid tumor such as melanoma, head and neck, liver or kidney cancer.

For the CDR3, the DNA is TGTGCCAGCAGTTTGAACAGCGACACAGAGACCCAGTACTTC. Protein sequence: CASSLNSDTETQYF. V usage is TRBV27 and J usage is TRBJ2-5, with D unresolved. The CDR3 spans 14 residues. The V end lost 3 bases, the J end lost 4 bases, and 12 bases lay between the germline ends. The germline V gene encodes CDR1 MNHEY and CDR2 SMNVEV (reference sequence).

The V and J genes are TRBV4-3 and TRBJ2-1; no clear D gene. The V end lost 4 bases, the J end lost 0 bases, and 7 bases lay between the germline ends. From germline, CDR1 is LGHNA and CDR2 YSLEER. This CDR3 contains 14 residues. Written as DNA, the CDR3 is TGCGCCAGCAGCCGGTCAAGCTCCTACAATGAGCAGTTCTTC. Residues: CASSRSSSYNEQFF.

The chain employs TRBV7-9 and TRBJ2-2; 10 nucleotides line up with TRBD1. From germline, CDR1 is SEHNR and CDR2 FQNEAQ (reference sequence). CDR3 length equals 15 residues. The V segment lost 5 bases and the J segment 7 bases; nucleotides outside the gene matches: 7. DNA of the CDR3: TGTGCCAGCAGCCCCGGGACAGGGGCGGACGGGGAGCTGTTTTTT. Amino acid sequence: CASSPGTGADGELFF.

CDR3 region: CASSLGSGRNYGYTF. The CDR3 coding sequence is TGTGCCAGCAGCTTAGGCTCAGGGCGTAACTATGGCTACACCTTC. The chain carries TRBV7-9 and TRBJ1-2; tentatively, D is TRBD1 (5 bases). This CDR3 is built from 15 residues. V shed 1 base and J shed 1 base, with 10 bases lying between them. Germline loops: CDR1 SEHNR, CDR2 FQNEAQ (reference sequence). The whole variable domain, remainder taken from reference TRBV7-9 and TRBJ1-2, is DTGVSQNPRHKITKRGQNVTFRCDPISEHNRLYWYRQTLGQGPEFLTYFQNEAQLEKSRLLSDRFSAERPKGSFSTLEIQRTEQGDSAMYLCASSLGSGRNYGYTFGSGTRLTVV.

The V gene is TRBV28, the J gene TRBJ1-6; TRBD1 matches 9 bases. Germline CDR1 reads MDHEN; CDR2 reads SYDVKM. The CDR3 loop spans 15 amino acids. V trimming: 6 bases; J trimming: 7 bases; junction bases outside the gene matches: 7. The CDR3 reads CASRPPGQGNSPLHF. Here the CDR3 DNA reads TGTGCCAGCAGACCACCGGGACAGGGAAATTCACCCCTCCACTTT.

V usage is TRBV28 and J usage is TRBJ2-4; 11 bases map to TRBD2. CDR1 is MDHEN and CDR2 is SYDVKM in the germline V gene. CDR3 length equals 17 residues. The V gene end was trimmed by 4 bases and the J gene end by 0 bases; junction bases not matched to a gene: 5. This chain's CDR3 is CASSSPGLAGAKNIQYF. DNA for the CDR3: TGTGCCAGCAGTTCCCCTGGACTAGCGGGAGCCAAAAACATTCAGTACTTC. Drawing the rest from reference TRBV28 and TRBJ2-4, the complete variable domain is DVKVTQSSRYLVKRTGEKVFLECVQDMDHENMFWYRQDPGLGLRLIYFSYDVKMKEKGDIPEGYSVSREKKERFSLILESASTNQTSMYLCASSSPGLAGAKNIQYFGAGTRLSVL.

In nucleotides, the CDR3 is TGCGCCAGCAGCTTGGAGGCCCATTTGGCCTACGAGCAGTACTTC. Protein sequence: CASSLEAHLAYEQYF. This chain uses TRBV5-1 with TRBJ2-7, with no clear D. The V and J ends lost 0 bases and 2 bases respectively, with 12 bases between them. The CDR3 extends over 15 amino acids. Per the germline V gene, CDR1 is SGHRS and CDR2 is YFSETQ.

This chain connects TRBV19 to TRBJ1-1, with D possibly being TRBD1 (6 bases). Deletions cut 6 bases from V and 4 bases from J, with 21 bases between. CDR1 is LNHDA, CDR2 SQIVND, per germline (reference sequence). The CDR3 is 16 residues long. CDR3: CASRPVGGGVITEAFF. CDR3 bases: TGTGCCAGTAGACCGGTCGGAGGGGGGGTTATCACTGAAGCTTTCTTT.

This clone was detected once. The V call is TRBV7-6, the J call TRBJ2-7, with D perhaps TRBD2 (6 bases). CDR3 size: 13 residues. V lost 3 bases to trimming and J lost 4 bases, with 10 bases between them. The germline gives CDR1 SGHVS, CDR2 FNYEAQ. The CDR3 is CASSLSGSYEQYF. The CDR3 nucleotides read TGTGCCAGCAGCTTGTCCGGGAGTTACGAGCAGTACTTC.

V and J are TRBV27 and TRBJ2-7; D remains unclear. Germline CDR1 is MNHEY and CDR2 is SMNVEV (reference sequence). This CDR3 is 12 amino acids long. Trimming removed 6 bases from V and 5 bases from J, with 11 bases in between. The CDR3 DNA is TGTGCCAGCAGCCAGGTACCTCACGAGCAGTACTTC. It is translated as CASSQVPHEQYF.

J is TRBJ2-1 and V is TRBV11-2; tentative D call: TRBD1 (5 bases). The CDR3 runs 14 residues. Germline V gene lookup returns CDR1 SGHAT and CDR2 FQNNGV. Trimming took 1 base from V and 4 from J, leaving 8 bases between them. This CDR3 reads CASSLGWTYNEQFF. The DNA for the CDR3 is TGTGCCAGCAGCTTAGGGTGGACATACAATGAGCAGTTCTTC.

A word on this clone: Other DNA sequences from this sample encode an identical CDR3 as well. The chain links TRBV28 to TRBJ1-3, with D unclear. V was shortened by 2 bases and J by 3 bases, with 11 bases between the two germline ends. The CDR3 extends over 15 amino acids. Germline lookup yields CDR1 MDHEN and CDR2 SYDVKM. CDR3 loop: CASSLGQSSGNTIYF. For the CDR3, the DNA is TGTGCCAGCAGTTTAGGCCAGTCAAGTGGAAACACCATATATTTT.

V usage is TRBV5-3 and J usage is TRBJ1-1; D not certain. TRBV5-3 is given ORF status, its function remaining uncertain. This CDR3 is 12 amino acids long. Trimming shortened V by 8 bases and J by 3 bases, and 11 bases separated the two germline ends. CDR3 amino acids: CASSTPDTEAFF. The DNA of the CDR3 is TGTGCCAGCAGCACACCGGACACTGAAGCTTTCTTT.

The genes are TRBV7-8 and TRBJ2-5; D remains unclear. This CDR3 contains 12 residues. CDR1 is SGHVS, CDR2 FQNEAQ, per germline. V was cut by 0 bases and J by 4 bases, with 3 bases left in between. CDR3 region: CASSLAAETQYF. For the CDR3, the DNA is TGTGCCAGCAGCTTAGCGGCAGAGACCCAGTACTTC.

The V call is TRBV18, the J call TRBJ1-1; a possible D gene is TRBD1 (5 bases). The germline V and J ends were trimmed by 3 bases and 1 base, with 9 bases remaining between them. From germline, CDR1 is KGHSH and CDR2 LQKENI. CDR3 length: 14 residues. The CDR3 DNA sequence: TGTGCCAGCTCACCGTGGGGGGGGAACACTGAAGCTTTCTTT. Translation gives CASSPWGGNTEAFF.